The 11 T cell receptor delta chains presented below share a single source sample, sequenced in a study of γδ T cells in repeated Plasmodium falciparum infection. TCRdb re-called clones from the multiplex PCR reads using CATT. This table holds around 57,000 delta-chain clones, over 1.5% found once. Vgamma9/Vdelta2+ and Vdelta2-negative gammadelta T cells were flow-sorted from PBMC for bulk sequencing. The sample comprised gamma-delta T cells from blood. These receptors were taken from a pool of human donors (malaria-infected and uninfected, not separated).

This clone was recorded at least ten times. The chain couples TRDV1 to TRDJ1; 11 nucleotides line up with TRDD3. The J gene, missing from TCRdb, was assigned here through DNA to germline matching. The CDR3 extends over 21 amino acids. V lost 0 bases to trimming and J lost 0 bases; unmatched junction nucleotides: 15. Looked up from germline, CDR1 is TSWWSYY and CDR2 is QGS. The DNA of the CDR3 is TGTGCTCTTGGGGAACTAGATTTCTTTCTGGGGGATACACTGTACACCGATAAACTCATCTTT. Translating gives CALGELDFFLGDTLYTDKLIF.

As for this clone: Only one base separates this from a far larger clonotype, so it likely reflects a read error. Other DNA sequences in this sample translate to the same CDR3. The V gene is TRDV2, the J gene TRDJ1, with D unresolved. Here the J gene was assigned by germline matching of the DNA, as TCRdb has none. V gave up 1 base and J gave up 0 bases, with 23 bases separating them. CDR3 size: 19 residues. Germline V gives CDR1 GEAIGNYY, CDR2 EKD. CDR3 bases: TGTGCCTGTGACACGGTGCAAAAACGTAAGGAAGAAAACACCGATAAACTCATCTTT. It codes for CACDTVQKRKEENTDKLIF.

This clone was recorded at least ten times. The sample contains more than one DNA sequence encoding this CDR3. The chain carries TRDV1 and TRDJ1, with TRDD3 identical over 12 bases. The CDR3 spans 25 residues. Germline CDR1 TSWWSYY, CDR2 QGS. The J segment lost 1 base and the V segment lost 2 bases, leaving 29 bases of the junction unmatched. This chain's CDR3 is CALGELAFLQKLRTGGYPLTDKLIF. CDR3 bases: TGTGCTCTTGGGGAATTAGCCTTCCTCCAAAAGTTACGTACTGGGGGATACCCCCTCACCGATAAACTCATCTTT.

This clone was detected a few times. Given a much more abundant clone one base away, this may be a read error. The same CDR3 also results from other DNA sequences found in this sample. The rearrangement links TRDV1 to TRDJ1; 7 nucleotides line up with TRDD3. Germline V gene lookup returns CDR1 TSWWSYY and CDR2 QGS. The length of the CDR3 is 23 residues. Germline trimming cut 0 bases from V and 1 base from J; bases unmatched to any gene: 26. The CDR3 nucleotides are TGTGCTCTTGGGGAACTTGACATACCTTGGGGGACCGTACCTCCTTTGTCCACCGATAAACTCATCTTT. Amino acid sequence: CALGELDIPWGTVPPLSTDKLIF.

The J gene is TRDJ1, the V gene TRDV2; 13 bases map to TRDD3. TCRdb is silent on the J gene; assignment here came from matching the DNA to germline. J was trimmed by 9 bases and V by 0 bases; bases with no gene match: 9. The germline V gene encodes CDR1 GEAIGNYY and CDR2 EKD. This CDR3 is built from 16 residues. CDR3 in DNA: TGTGCCTGTGACACCGTACTGGGGGATACGGGATTGGAACTCATCTTT. This translates into CACDTVLGDTGLELIF.

This clone was counted many times. This likely traces to a read error, being one base from a far larger clone. Additional DNA sequences in this sample encode the identical CDR3. V is TRDV1 and J is TRDJ1, with 7 bases aligning to TRDD3. The J gene was missing in TCRdb and was found by matching the end of the DNA to germline. This CDR3 contains 16 residues. From germline, CDR1 is TSWWSYY and CDR2 QGS. The CDR3 coding sequence is TGTGCCCTTGGGGACCCATACTGGGGCTACACCGATAAACTCATCTTT. It codes for CALGDPYWGYTDKLIF.

This clone has a count of ten or more. A read error is the likely source, as a far larger clone sits one nucleotide away. Other nucleotide sequences in the sample specify the same CDR3. This chain links TRDV1 with TRDJ1; TRDD3 aligns across 9 bases. Germline-derived CDR1 and CDR2 are TSWWSYY and QGS. The CDR3 runs to 20 residues. The J segment lost 3 bases and the V segment lost 2 bases, leaving 19 bases of the junction unmatched. The CDR3 DNA sequence: TGTGCTCTTGGGGAAGGCAGATTTCGGCTGGGGGATCACATCCCCGATAAACTCATCTTT. It specifies CALGEGRFRLGDHIPDKLIF.

Only a few counts were recorded for this clone. Given a far larger clone just one base away, this is likely a sequencing read error. Different DNA sequences within this sample yield the same CDR3. This chain connects TRDV1 to TRDJ1; the D is unclear. Germline V CDR1 and CDR2: TSWWSYY, QGS. Trimming removed 5 bases from V and 2 bases from J, with 42 bases in between. The CDR3 is 24 amino acids. The CDR3 sequence is CALGKNFGVAVRYLLAGETDKLIF. CDR3 coding DNA: TGTGCTCTTGGGAAAAACTTCGGTGTGGCGGTCCGCTATCTCTTGGCAGGTGAGACCGATAAACTCATCTTT.

There are a few counts of this clone. The protein recorded in TCRdb matches a much larger clone and deviates from this DNA's translation at residue 3, suggesting a read error; the protein here is obtained by translating the DNA. The chain joins TRDV2 to TRDJ1; 12 nucleotides agree with TRDD3. Looked up from germline, CDR1 is GEAIGNYY and CDR2 is EKD. The CDR3 has 16 residues. The trim removed 8 bases at V and 7 bases at J, leaving 16 bases unmatched. The CDR3 coding sequence is TGTGCCTATGATCGGGTACTGGGGGATACCTCCCTTAAACTCATCTTT. Protein product: CAYDRVLGDTSLKLIF.

As for this clone: The protein in TCRdb stems from a much larger clone and differs at residue 17 from this DNA's translation, likely a read error; here the protein is translated from the DNA. The chain combines TRAV36/DV7 with TRDJ1; D might be TRDD3 (8 bases). TCRdb supplies no J gene; here it was assigned by aligning the nucleotide sequence to germline. V dropped 3 bases and J dropped 0 bases, with 42 bases sitting between them. CDR3 length: 24 amino acids. Germline V CDR1 and CDR2: VTNFRS, LTSSGIE (reference sequence). CDR3 protein: CAVARTFLPYCTGGPSGYTDKLIF. The CDR3 bases are TGTGCTGTGGCCCGAACCTTCCTCCCCTACTGTACTGGGGGTCCCAGTGGGTACACCGATAAACTCATCTTT. Supplemented by reference TRAV36/DV7 and TRDJ1, the full variable domain reads EDKVVQSPLSLVVHEGDTVTLNCSYEVTNFRSLLWYKQEKKAPTFLFMLTSSGIEKKSGRLSSILDKKELSSILNITATQTGDSAIYLCAVARTFLPYCTGGPSGYTDKLIFGKGTRVTVEP.

The table lists this clone with many counts. It differs at one base from a far larger clone, so likely a read error. The sample has other DNA sequences that encode this CDR3 too. This sequence joins TRDV1 and TRDJ1; D remains unclear. In germline, CDR1 is TSWWSYY, CDR2 QGS. The CDR3 has 19 residues. Here the CDR3 reads CALGERFTLTLVYTDKLIF. CDR3 DNA: TGTGCTCTTGGGGAACGATTTACTCTAACCCTCGTGTACACTGATAAACTCATCTTT.